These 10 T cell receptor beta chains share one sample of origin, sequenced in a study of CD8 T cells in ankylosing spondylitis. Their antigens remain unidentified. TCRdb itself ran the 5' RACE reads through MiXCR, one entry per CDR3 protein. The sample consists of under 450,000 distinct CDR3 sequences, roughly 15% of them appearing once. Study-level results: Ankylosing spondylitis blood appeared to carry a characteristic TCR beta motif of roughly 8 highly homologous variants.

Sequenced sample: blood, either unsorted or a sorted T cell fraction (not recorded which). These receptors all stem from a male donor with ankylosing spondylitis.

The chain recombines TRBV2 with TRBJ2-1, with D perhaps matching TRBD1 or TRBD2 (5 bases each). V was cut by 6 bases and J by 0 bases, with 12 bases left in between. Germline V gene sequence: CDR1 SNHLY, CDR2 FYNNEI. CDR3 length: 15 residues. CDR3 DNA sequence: TGTGCCAGCAGGATGGGGGAGATCTCCTACAATGAGCAGTTCTTC. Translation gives CASRMGEISYNEQFF.

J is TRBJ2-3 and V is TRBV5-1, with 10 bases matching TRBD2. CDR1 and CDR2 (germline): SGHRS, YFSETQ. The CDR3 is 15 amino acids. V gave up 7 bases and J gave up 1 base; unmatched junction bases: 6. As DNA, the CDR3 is TGCGCCAGCCGAACCCTAGCGGGAGGCACAGATACGCAGTATTTT. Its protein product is CASRTLAGGTDTQYF.

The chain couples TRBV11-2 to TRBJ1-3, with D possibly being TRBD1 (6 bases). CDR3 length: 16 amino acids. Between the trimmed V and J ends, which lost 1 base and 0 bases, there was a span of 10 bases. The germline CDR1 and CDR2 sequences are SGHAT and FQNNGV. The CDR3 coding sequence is TGTGCCAGCAGCTTAGTACAGGGAGGCTCTGGAAACACCATATATTTT. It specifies CASSLVQGGSGNTIYF.

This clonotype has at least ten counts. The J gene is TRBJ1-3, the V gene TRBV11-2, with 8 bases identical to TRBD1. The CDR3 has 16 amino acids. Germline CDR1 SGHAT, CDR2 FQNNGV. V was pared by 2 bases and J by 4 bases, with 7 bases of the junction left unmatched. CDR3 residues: CASSLTGQGQGNTIYF. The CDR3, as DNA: TGTGCCAGCAGCTTAACCGGACAGGGCCAAGGAAACACCATATATTTT. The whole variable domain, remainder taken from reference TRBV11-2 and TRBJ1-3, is EAGVAQSPRYKIIEKRQSVAFWCNPISGHATLYWYQQILGQGPKLLIQFQNNGVVDDSQLPKDRFSAERLKGVDSTLKIQPAKLEDSAVYLCASSLTGQGQGNTIYFGEGSWLTVV.

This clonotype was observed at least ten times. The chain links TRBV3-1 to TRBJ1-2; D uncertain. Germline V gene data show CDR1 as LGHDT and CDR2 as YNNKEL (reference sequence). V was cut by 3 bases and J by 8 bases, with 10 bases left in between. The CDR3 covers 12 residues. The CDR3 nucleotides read TGTGCCAGCAGCCAGGGCCTTTACGGCTACACCTTC. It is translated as CASSQGLYGYTF.

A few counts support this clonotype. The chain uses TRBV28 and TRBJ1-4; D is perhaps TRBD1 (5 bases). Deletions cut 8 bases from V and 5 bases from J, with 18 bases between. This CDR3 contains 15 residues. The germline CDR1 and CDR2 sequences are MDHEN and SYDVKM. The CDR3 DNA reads TGTGCCAGCGACGGCAGGGCCCAGAAGAATGAAAAACTGTTTTTT. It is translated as CASDGRAQKNEKLFF.

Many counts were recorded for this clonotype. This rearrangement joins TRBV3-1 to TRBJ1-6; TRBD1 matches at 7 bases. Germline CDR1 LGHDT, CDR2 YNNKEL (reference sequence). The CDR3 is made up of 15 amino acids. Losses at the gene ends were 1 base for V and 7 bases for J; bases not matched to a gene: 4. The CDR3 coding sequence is TGTGCCAGCAGCCAAGGAGACAGGGCCAATTCACCCCTCCACTTT. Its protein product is CASSQGDRANSPLHF.

The CDR3 DNA sequence: TGTGCCGGAGGGACAGCCAGAGAGCAGTACTTC. It codes for CAGGTAREQYF. The genes are TRBV5-4 and TRBJ2-7, with a tentative D call TRBD1 (7 bases). Trimming removed 10 bases from V and 7 bases from J, with 15 bases in between. CDR1 SGHNT and CDR2 YYREEE come from the germline V gene (reference sequence). There are 11 residues in the CDR3. The variable domain in full, with the rest retrieved from reference TRBV5-4 and TRBJ2-7, is ETGVTQSPTHLIKTRGQQVTLRCSSQSGHNTVSWYQQALGQGPQFIFQYYREEENGRGNFPPRFSGLQFPNYSSELNVNALELDDSALYLCAGGTAREQYFGPGTRLTVT.

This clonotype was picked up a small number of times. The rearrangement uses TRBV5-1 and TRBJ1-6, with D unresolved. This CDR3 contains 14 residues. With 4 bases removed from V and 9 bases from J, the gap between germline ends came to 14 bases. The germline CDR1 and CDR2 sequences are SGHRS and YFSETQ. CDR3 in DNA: TGCGCCAGCAGCCCGGCATATAAGGGTTCACCCCTCCACTTT. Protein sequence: CASSPAYKGSPLHF.

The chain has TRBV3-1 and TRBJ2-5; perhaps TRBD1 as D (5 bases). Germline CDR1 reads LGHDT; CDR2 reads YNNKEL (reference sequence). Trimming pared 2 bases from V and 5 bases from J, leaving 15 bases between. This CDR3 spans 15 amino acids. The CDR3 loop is CASSQFRARVETQYF. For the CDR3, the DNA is TGTGCCAGCAGCCAATTCAGGGCGCGCGTGGAGACCCAGTACTTC.